This T cell receptor (beta chain) was profiled in a study of identical twins. V gave up 2 bases and J gave up 11 bases; unmatched junction bases: 6. The CDR3 contains 12 residues. Germline CDR1 is DFQATT and CDR2 is SNEGSKA (reference sequence). TCRdb ran MiXCR on the 5' RACE reads and lists one entry per CDR3 protein. The table has about 250,000 distinct CDR3 sequences, over 12% seen once. The TCR originated in a woman aged 18-35 years in good health. The sample was memory (CD45RO+) T cells sorted from blood. The chain recombines TRBV20-1 with TRBJ1-1; TRBD1 matches 9 bases. The CDR3 here is CSARIQGAHAFF. The CDR3 DNA sequence: TGCAGTGCTAGAATACAGGGGGCGCATGCTTTCTTT.